The TCR beta chain described here comes from a study of T cell repertoires in cytomegalovirus infection (dated by TCRdb to about 2019). Background for the entire study: Because public TCR beta signatures pointed to carriage of CMV infection together with the matching HLA type, the HLA type of each donor mattered for the analysis. Points the paper makes about the study in general: The ex vivo response was dominated by HLA-C-restricted CMV-specific TCR beta clonotypes, which also provided the single most frequent clonotype in two of eight donors. In both this cohort and an independent cohort of over 350 donors, the cumulative frequency of public TCR beta family members distinguished carriers of CMV infection plus the relevant HLA type.

Sequencer: Illumina HiSeq 1500. TCRdb's own reprocessing of the public reads used fastp at Q25 and MiXCR and kept productive beta chains. When rows share a CDR3 protein, they turn into one entry using the most common DNA and genes. This sample gives over 150,000 distinct CDR3 sequences in total; about a sixth of them show up just once. Less than 25% of the sample is in the top ten clones. This clonotype has just a few counts. Its target antigen remains unknown. There are no base qualities to consult, and no much larger clone falls within one base. Sequencing was performed on CD8+ T cells from PBMCs. The receptor was isolated from a human donor in good health (CMV status not recorded). Some clones in this sample may be carry-over from other donors' samples.

The sequenced DNA: TGCGCCAGCAGCCAAGATTCCGGGACGACTTACGAGCAGTACTTC. The resulting protein is CASSQDSGTTYEQYF. This sequence uses TRBV4-3 and TRBJ2-7; the D gene could be TRBD1 or TRBD2, each one agreeing over 5 bases. The trim is 0 bases for V and 4 bases for J, with a gap of 13 bases between the germline ends. Counted from cysteine to phenylalanine, this CDR3 has 15 amino acids. Just the 45-base CDR3 DNA is kept, in frame starting at base 1. Based on the germline V gene, the CDR1 and CDR2 sequences are LGHNA and YSLEER.